Given below is one TCR beta chain in context. Its matching antigen is unknown. The sample belongs to a study of T-cell reconstitution after alpha-beta-depleted transplantation in children. J gave up 5 bases and V 5 bases, and 7 bases lay outside the gene matches. Germline assignment: CDR1 SGHRS and CDR2 YFSETQ. This CDR3 comprises 13 residues. Unique molecular identifiers were used in preparing the TCRbeta library. In TCRdb, the PCR reads were re-called with MiXCR into one record per CDR3 protein. The sample lists approximately 210,000 distinct CDR3 sequences; approximately 19% were seen once. Study-wide findings and caveats: The study reportedly traced alpha-beta T cells about two months after transplant to several hundred expanded graft clones.

J is TRBJ2-7 and V is TRBV5-1; 7 bases align to TRBD1. Sample: PBMCs, mostly from graft donor cells, taken 360 days after TCRalphabeta/CD19-depleted stem cell transplant. This clonotype was obtained from a male patient aged 2-15 years who had a stem cell transplant for acute lymphoblastic leukemia, so the T cells may come from the graft donor. CDR3 loop: CASRGTDPNEQYF. The CDR3 DNA follows: TGCGCCAGCAGAGGGACAGACCCTAACGAGCAGTACTTC.